These T cell receptor beta chains were read from a single sample in a study of radiotherapy plus CTLA-4 blockade in lung cancer. Data came from immunoSEQ multiplex PCR; TCRdb stores just in-frame clones and leaves some out. The sample includes 95,000 to 150,000 clones, around 89% of them seen just once. The input for sequencing was peripheral blood, taken from a patient treated with radiotherapy plus ipilimumab. All receptors come from a human donor with non-small cell lung cancer that progressed on radiotherapy plus ipilimumab. Both conserved end residues are part of each CDR3. Each record gives: D gene, CDR3 length, clone size, V gene, J gene, CDR3 DNA, CDR3 protein. D genes are given only for firm matches. Not every row has a clone size; where given, it reads once, few, many or a size class.

D gene: NA; CDR3 length: 16; clone size: NA; V gene: TRBV5-1; J gene: TRBJ2-2; CDR3 DNA: TGCGCCAGCAGCCCAGAGACAGGACTTCGAACCGGGGAGCTGTTTTTT; CDR3 protein: CASSPETGLRTGELFF
D gene: NA; CDR3 length: 16; clone size: once; V gene: TRBV10-1; J gene: TRBJ2-2; CDR3 DNA: TGCGCCAGCAGTGAGAGGGGAGGGGGCAAAACCGGGGAGCTGTTTTTT; CDR3 protein: CASSERGGGKTGELFF
D gene: NA; CDR3 length: 13; clone size: NA; V gene: TRBV7-9; J gene: TRBJ2-5; CDR3 DNA: TGTGCCAGCAGCTTCGGCAGCCAAGAGACCCAGTACTTC; CDR3 protein: CASSFGSQETQYF
D gene: TRBD2; CDR3 length: 12; clone size: NA; V gene: TRBV19; J gene: TRBJ2-7; CDR3 DNA: TGTGCCAGTCTGGGGGAGGGCTACGAGCAGTACTTC; CDR3 protein: CASLGEGYEQYF
D gene: NA; CDR3 length: 15; clone size: NA; V gene: TRBV6-1; J gene: TRBJ2-3; CDR3 DNA: TGTGCCAGCAGTGAATTTAATTTAAGCACAGATACGCAGTATTTT; CDR3 protein: CASSEFNLSTDTQYF
D gene: TRBD1; CDR3 length: 14; clone size: NA; V gene: TRBV7-8; J gene: TRBJ2-5; CDR3 DNA: TGTGCCAGCAGCCGGGGACAGTACCAAGAGACCCAGTACTTC; CDR3 protein: CASSRGQYQETQYF
D gene: NA; CDR3 length: 18; clone size: once; V gene: TRBV18; J gene: TRBJ1-1; CDR3 DNA: TGTGCCAGCTCACCATTTGAAATGGGTGGTGGAAGTGGCACTGAAGCTTTCTTT; CDR3 protein: CASSPFEMGGGSGTEAFF
D gene: NA; CDR3 length: 13; clone size: once; V gene: TRBV28; J gene: TRBJ1-2; CDR3 DNA: TGTGCCATCCGCCCCGACCATAACTATGGCTACACCTTC; CDR3 protein: CAIRPDHNYGYTF
D gene: NA; CDR3 length: 14; clone size: NA; V gene: TRBV7-9; J gene: TRBJ1-1; CDR3 DNA: TGTGCCAGCAGCTTTGACGGGGGGAACACTGAAGCTTTCTTT; CDR3 protein: CASSFDGGNTEAFF
D gene: NA; CDR3 length: 13; clone size: NA; V gene: TRBV29-1; J gene: TRBJ2-6; CDR3 DNA: TGCAGCGTTGTTGCGCCTGGGGCCAACGTCCTGACTTTC; CDR3 protein: CSVVAPGANVLTF
D gene: NA; CDR3 length: 16; clone size: NA; V gene: TRBV4-1; J gene: TRBJ1-4; CDR3 DNA: TGCGCCAGCAGCCAAGATCGGGCAGCAACTAATGAAAAACTGTTTTTT; CDR3 protein: CASSQDRAATNEKLFF
D gene: NA; CDR3 length: 13; clone size: NA; V gene: TRBV10-2; J gene: TRBJ2-7; CDR3 DNA: TGCGCCAGCAAGGATTGGAGCTCCTACGAGCAGTACTTC; CDR3 protein: CASKDWSSYEQYF
D gene: NA; CDR3 length: 13; clone size: NA; V gene: TRBV9; J gene: TRBJ2-1; CDR3 DNA: TGTGCCAGCAGCGTAGCTCCATACAATGAGCAGTTCTTC; CDR3 protein: CASSVAPYNEQFF
D gene: TRBD2; CDR3 length: 13; clone size: NA; V gene: TRBV29-1; J gene: TRBJ2-1; CDR3 DNA: TGCAGCGTTGCGGCTAGCGGGTACAATGAGCAGTTCTTC; CDR3 protein: CSVAASGYNEQFF
D gene: TRBD1; CDR3 length: 12; clone size: NA; V gene: TRBV29-1; J gene: TRBJ2-7; CDR3 DNA: TGCAGCGTTGTGACAGGGACCTACGAGCAGTACTTC; CDR3 protein: CSVVTGTYEQYF
D gene: NA; CDR3 length: 13; clone size: NA; V gene: TRBV7-7; J gene: TRBJ2-1; CDR3 DNA: TGTGCTAGCAGCTTAGCCCTTCGCCATGAGCAGTTCTTC; CDR3 protein: CASSLALRHEQFF
D gene: NA; CDR3 length: 14; clone size: NA; V gene: TRBV6-1; J gene: TRBJ2-3; CDR3 DNA: TGTGCCAGCAGTGTAGGCCCTAGCACAGATACGCAGTATTTT; CDR3 protein: CASSVGPSTDTQYF